The 22 T cell receptor beta chains presented below share a single source sample, sequenced in a study of naive and memory T cell subsets. Both TRBC1 and TRBC2 were covered by a beta constant-region primer of two equimolar oligonucleotides. Four rounds of PCR amplified the ligated cDNA using nested alpha and beta constant-region primers plus SP2. One entry per CDR3 protein results from TCRdb running MiXCR on the UMI-ligation and nested PCR reads. This sample yields about 18,000 distinct CDR3 sequences, of which approximately 8.6% are seen a single time; 20% to 25% belongs to the top ten. The source material was central memory CD8+ T cells from blood. The receptors shown here come from a human donor in good health.

This clonotype was recorded many times. V and J are TRBV4-2 and TRBJ1-3; a weak D match, TRBD1 (6 bases). The germline CDR1 and CDR2 sequences are LGHNA and YNFKEQ. This CDR3 contains 15 residues. V lost 4 bases and J lost 2, with 12 bases in between. CDR3 protein: CASSPATGPGNTIYF. DNA for the CDR3: TGTGCCAGCAGCCCGGCCACAGGGCCTGGAAACACCATATATTTT.

This clonotype has at least ten counts. The chain combines TRBV10-3 with TRBJ1-2; D unresolved. In germline, CDR1 is ENHRY, CDR2 SYGVKD. Trimming pared 0 bases from V and 5 bases from J, leaving 13 bases between. This CDR3 spans 15 amino acids. CDR3 protein: CAISESTENHYGYTF. CDR3 DNA: TGTGCCATCAGTGAGTCGACCGAAAATCATTATGGCTACACCTTC.

This clonotype was seen many times. This rearrangement joins TRBV6-1 to TRBJ2-7, with D unclear. The CDR3 is made up of 13 amino acids. Trimming cost V 5 bases and J 4 bases, with 12 bases left between them. CDR1 and CDR2 (germline): MNHNS, SASEGT. The CDR3 spells CASSQSPEYEQYF. The CDR3 DNA sequence: TGTGCCAGCAGTCAGAGCCCAGAGTACGAGCAGTACTTC.

Many counts were recorded for this clonotype. This rearrangement joins TRBV4-3 to TRBJ2-2; 8 bases align to TRBD1. The CDR3 covers 15 residues. The ends lost 4 bases at V and 4 bases at J; junction bases unmatched: 5. Germline-derived CDR1 and CDR2 are LGHNA and YSLEER. The DNA of the CDR3 is TGCGCCAGCAGCCTAGGACAGGGTGGCACCGGGGAGCTGTTTTTT. Translated, it gives CASSLGQGGTGELFF.

This clonotype appeared a few times. The V gene is TRBV30, the J gene TRBJ2-7, with 10 positions matching TRBD2. The trim removed 0 bases at V and 6 bases at J, leaving 17 bases unmatched. Per the germline V gene, CDR1 is GTSNPN and CDR2 is SVGIG (reference sequence). CDR3 length equals 18 residues. The CDR3 loop reads CAWSVEREGPAGPTEQYF. The CDR3 bases are TGTGCCTGGAGTGTGGAGCGGGAGGGCCCCGCCGGCCCTACCGAGCAGTACTTC.

At least ten counts were recorded for this clonotype. The chain joins TRBV20-1 to TRBJ2-7; 7 bases are a match to TRBD1. J was trimmed by 1 base and V by 6 bases; bases with no gene match: 9. The germline V gene has CDR1 DFQATT and CDR2 SNEGSKA (reference sequence). CDR3 length: 14 residues. The CDR3 nucleotides read TGCAGTGCCTACGGGACAGAGAATTCCTACGAGCAGTACTTC. Translation: CSAYGTENSYEQYF.

This clonotype was found a few times. The chain recombines TRBV6-2 or TRBV6-3 with TRBJ2-3, with 8 bases aligning to TRBD2. The CDR3 length is 15 residues. V shed 8 bases, J shed 5 bases, and the junction held 12 bases outside the gene matches. Per germline, CDR1 MNHEY and CDR2 SVGEGT. The CDR3 loop is CASRKERETEDTQYF. For the CDR3, the DNA is TGTGCCAGCCGGAAAGAGCGGGAGACCGAAGATACGCAGTATTTT.

This clonotype was counted ten times or more. The J gene is TRBJ1-1, the V gene TRBV11-1, with D uncertain. V lost 3 bases and J lost 1, with 6 bases in between. This CDR3 contains 13 residues. The V gene's germline CDR1 is SGHAT and CDR2 FQDESV (reference sequence). CDR3 nucleotides: TGTGCCAGCAGCTTCCACTCGAACACTGAAGCTTTCTTT. Its protein product is CASSFHSNTEAFF.

The rearrangement links TRBV12-3 or TRBV12-4 to TRBJ2-5; 8 bases line up with TRBD1. Trimming removed 0 bases from V and 4 bases from J; junction bases left unmatched: 10. This CDR3 is 17 amino acids long. CDR3 region: CASSLARRDRTPETQYF. CDR3 in DNA: TGTGCCAGCAGTTTAGCTCGGCGGGACAGGACCCCAGAGACCCAGTACTTC.

The chain joins TRBV4-3 to TRBJ2-2, with D maybe TRBD1 (5 bases). CDR1 is LGHNA, CDR2 YSLEER, per germline. V was trimmed by 1 base and J by 4 bases, leaving 10 bases between them. This CDR3 is 15 amino acids long. In DNA, the CDR3 is TGCGCCAGCAGCCAAGCCCAGGGCCTCACCGGGGAGCTGTTTTTT. Amino acid sequence: CASSQAQGLTGELFF.

The chain couples TRBV20-1 to TRBJ2-5; D call uncertain. Germline lookup yields CDR1 DFQATT and CDR2 SNEGSKA (reference sequence). V was pared by 3 bases and J by 5 bases, with 10 bases between. There are 12 residues in the CDR3. The CDR3 DNA reads as TGCAGTGCTAGGACGAGTCAGGAGACCCAGTACTTC. Its translation: CSARTSQETQYF.

CDR3 protein: CASSLVGEGTDTQYF. For the CDR3, the DNA is TGTGCCAGCAGCTTAGTTGGGGAGGGAACAGATACGCAGTATTTT. This sequence joins TRBV7-2 and TRBJ2-3, with 7 bases matching TRBD2. Looked up from germline, CDR1 is SGHTA and CDR2 is FQGNSA. V shed 1 base and J 3 bases; nucleotides not matched to a gene: 4. The CDR3 totals 15 residues.

This clonotype has only a few counts. V usage is TRBV4-3 and J usage is TRBJ2-7; TRBD1 or TRBD2 may be the D gene (5 bases each). Germline-derived CDR1 and CDR2 are LGHNA and YSLEER. The ends were cut back, 1 base at V and 0 bases at J, with 7 bases in the middle. This CDR3 has 14 amino acids. This CDR3 reads CASSQGDGSYEQYF. As DNA, the CDR3 is TGCGCCAGCAGCCAAGGGGACGGCTCCTACGAGCAGTACTTC.

This clonotype was seen ten or more times. V gene TRBV6-1 combines with J gene TRBJ2-1; 9 bases are shared with TRBD2. This CDR3 comprises 15 residues. The germline CDR1 and CDR2 sequences are MNHNS and SASEGT. Losses at the gene ends were 3 bases for V and 6 bases for J; bases not matched to a gene: 6. CDR3 loop: CASSEGGGEVNEQFF. CDR3 sequence (DNA): TGTGCCAGCAGTGAGGGCGGGGGGGAGGTCAATGAGCAGTTCTTC.

This clonotype was detected many times. The rearrangement links TRBV19 to TRBJ2-1; 10 nucleotides agree with TRBD1. Unmatched junction bases numbered 8, after V lost 5 bases and J lost 4 bases. The CDR3 length is 16 residues. Germline V CDR1 and CDR2: LNHDA, SQIVND (reference sequence). Here the CDR3 reads CASSVTGQGMYNEQFF. The CDR3 region has the DNA TGTGCCAGTAGTGTCACGGGACAGGGGATGTACAATGAGCAGTTCTTC.

In this sample, this clonotype turned up a few times. J is TRBJ1-5 and V is TRBV5-6; tentatively, D is TRBD1 (5 bases). CDR3 length equals 14 residues. Germline CDR1 reads SGHDT; CDR2 reads YYEEEE. V lost 4 bases, J lost 6 bases, and 14 bases lay in between. The chain's CDR3 is CASSHSTGLQPQHF. CDR3 in DNA: TGTGCCAGCAGCCATTCGACGGGGCTTCAGCCCCAGCATTTT.

This clonotype is labeled as medium-sized. This chain uses TRBV28 with TRBJ1-2, with D unresolved. Germline values: CDR1 MDHEN, CDR2 SYDVKM. V was pared by 6 bases and J by 3 bases, with 20 bases between. The CDR3 is made up of 16 amino acids. In DNA form, the CDR3 reads TGTGCCAGCAGCTCCTCCCGAGGAACCTCAGACTATGGCTACACCTTC. Amino acid sequence: CASSSSRGTSDYGYTF.

This clonotype has just a few counts. The V gene is TRBV7-2, the J gene TRBJ2-3, with 10 bases aligning to TRBD1. Germline CDR1 SGHTA, CDR2 FQGNSA. The CDR3 length is 16 residues. V gave up 5 bases and J gave up 6 bases; unmatched junction bases: 11. CDR3 DNA sequence: TGTGCCAGCAGCAGATGGACAGGGGGAAAGCAGGATACGCAGTATTTT. Amino acids: CASSRWTGGKQDTQYF.

A few counts support this clonotype. The chain employs TRBV5-6 and TRBJ1-1; D gene ambiguous. CDR3 length: 12 amino acids. CDR1 and CDR2 (germline): SGHDT, YYEEEE. The V gene lost 4 bases and the J gene lost 4 bases, with 8 bases spanning the gap. The CDR3 region has the DNA TGTGCCAGCAGCCTGCGGGGCACTGAAGCTTTCTTT. Amino acids: CASSLRGTEAFF.

By share, this clonotype counts as medium-sized. The chain combines TRBV5-6 with TRBJ2-3; D unresolved. The germline V gene has CDR1 SGHDT and CDR2 YYEEEE. The V end lost 0 bases, the J end lost 3 bases, and 14 bases lay between the germline ends. The CDR3 sequence is 16 residues long. CDR3 residues: CASSLGLIEGTDTQYF. CDR3 nucleotides: TGTGCCAGCAGCTTGGGATTGATAGAAGGTACAGATACGCAGTATTTT.

This clonotype occurred many times. V is TRBV20-1 and J is TRBJ2-7, with TRBD2 matching 11 bases. With V trimmed by 4 bases and J by 1 base, 6 bases remained unmatched. The CDR3 contains 15 residues. Germline V lookup: CDR1 DFQATT, CDR2 SNEGSKA (reference sequence). CDR3: CSATGTSGGSYEQYF. CDR3 nucleotide sequence: TGCAGTGCTACCGGCACTAGCGGGGGTTCCTACGAGCAGTACTTC.

Judged by abundance, this clonotype is medium-sized. The chain combines TRBV20-1 with TRBJ1-6; a possible D gene is TRBD1 (5 bases). This CDR3 region has 16 residues. CDR1 DFQATT and CDR2 SNEGSKA come from the germline V gene (reference sequence). The germline V and J ends were trimmed by 0 bases and 7 bases, with 16 bases remaining between them. The CDR3 loop reads CSAREGRVGGNSPLHF. The CDR3 DNA reads as TGCAGTGCTAGAGAGGGCAGGGTAGGAGGGAATTCACCCCTCCACTTT.